Shown below are 30 T cell receptor beta chains from a single sample sequenced in a study of blood T cell repertoires in COVID-19. The repertoire was sequenced with immunoSEQ multiplex PCR; TCRdb's copy has only in-frame clones and lacks some. The table includes 300,000 to 400,000 clones, 70% to 90% detected once. The sample comprised PBMCs or T cells enriched from blood (not recorded which). Receptor source: a woman aged 40 to 55 with acute COVID-19.

The V call is TRBV21-1, the J call TRBJ2-2; the D call TRBD1 from the table was never checked on the DNA. TRBV21-1 is noted as a pseudogene. This CDR3 comprises 18 residues. In nucleotides, the CDR3 is TGTGCCAGCAGCTGCGACCGAGGGGGAGACAGCAGGACCGGGGAGCTGTTTTTT. Protein product: CASSCDRGGDSRTGELFF.

This chain connects TRBV11-1 to TRBJ1-1, with D maybe TRBD1 (6 bases). V lost 5 bases and J lost 8, with 18 bases in between. The CDR3 length is 14 residues. The germline V gene has CDR1 SGHAT and CDR2 FQDESV (reference sequence). The CDR3 region has the DNA TGTGCCAGCAGCACCAGACAGGTCGTATCAGAAGCTTTCTTT. Translation: CASSTRQVVSEAFF.

The chain joins TRBV5-6 to TRBJ1-2, with D unresolved. CDR3 length equals 12 residues. The ends were cut back, 2 bases at V and 8 bases at J, with 10 bases in the middle. The germline gives CDR1 SGHDT, CDR2 YYEEEE. The CDR3 DNA reads as TGTGCCAGCAGCTTTAACAGAGCAGGCTACACCTTC. Residues: CASSFNRAGYTF.

In its sample, this clone was seen once. This rearrangement joins TRBV23-1 to TRBJ1-1, with a possible D match to TRBD1 (5 bases). TRBV23-1 counts as an open reading frame of uncertain function. Between the trimmed V and J ends, which lost 4 bases and 2 bases, there was a span of 20 bases. The CDR3 has 17 amino acids. The CDR3: CASSRSWAGQFNTEAFF. The DNA of the CDR3 is TGCGCCAGCAGTCGTTCTTGGGCAGGGCAATTTAACACTGAAGCTTTCTTT.

V gene TRBV6-5 combines with J gene TRBJ2-3; perhaps TRBD1 as D (5 bases). The V gene lost 6 bases and the J gene lost 2 bases, with 12 bases spanning the gap. This CDR3 comprises 14 residues. Germline loops: CDR1 MNHEY, CDR2 SVGAGI. The CDR3 sequence is CASRTSRVTDTQYF. The CDR3 coding sequence is TGTGCCAGCAGGACTTCCAGGGTCACAGATACGCAGTATTTT.

This chain joins TRBV6-5 and TRBJ2-3; TRBD2 agrees at 10 bases. V trimming: 2 bases; J trimming: 4 bases; junction bases outside the gene matches: 3. Germline lookup yields CDR1 MNHEY and CDR2 SVGAGI. This CDR3 comprises 15 residues. The CDR3 DNA sequence: TGTGCCAGCAGTTACCTAGCGGGAGTCCCAGATACGCAGTATTTT. This encodes CASSYLAGVPDTQYF.

This clone appeared once. This chain joins TRBV19 and TRBJ1-3; 8 bases match TRBD1. The CDR3 runs to 16 residues. Losses at the gene ends were 4 bases for V and 0 bases for J; bases not matched to a gene: 5. The germline CDR1 and CDR2 sequences are LNHDA and SQIVND (reference sequence). This CDR3 is CASSKTRGPSGNTIYF. CDR3 sequence (DNA): TGTGCCAGTAGTAAGACCAGGGGGCCCTCTGGAAACACCATATATTTT.

This rearrangement joins TRBV6-2 or TRBV6-3 to TRBJ2-7; 7 bases fit TRBD1. CDR1 is MNHEY, CDR2 SVGEGT, per germline. CDR3 length: 16 amino acids. V was pared by 5 bases and J by 2 bases, with 12 bases of the junction left unmatched. The CDR3 spells CASSTHPGQSTYEQYF. The CDR3 nucleotides are TGTGCCAGCAGTACCCACCCGGGACAGTCGACCTACGAGCAGTACTTC.

V and J are TRBV9 and TRBJ2-1; possible D gene TRBD2, 6 bases. The CDR3 consists of 15 residues. Trimming removed 3 bases from V and 5 bases from J, with 15 bases in between. The V gene's germline CDR1 is SGDLS and CDR2 YYNGEE. The CDR3 DNA reads TGTGCCAGCAGCGCACTAGGGGCGGGGCACAATGAGCAGTTCTTC. It codes for CASSALGAGHNEQFF.

The chain recombines TRBV19 with TRBJ1-3; D gene ambiguous. CDR1 is LNHDA and CDR2 is SQIVND in the germline V gene (reference sequence). V was pared by 6 bases and J by 3 bases, with 15 bases between. The CDR3 has 15 amino acids. The CDR3 sequence is CASSRLDAYGNTIYF. In DNA, the CDR3 is TGTGCCAGTAGCCGACTAGACGCGTATGGAAACACCATATATTTT.

The genes are TRBV7-9 and TRBJ2-5, with 8 bases aligning to TRBD2. The CDR3 loop spans 16 amino acids. CDR1 is SEHNR, CDR2 FQNEAQ, per germline (reference sequence). V shed 1 base, J shed 5 bases, and the junction held 9 bases outside the gene matches. CDR3 nucleotides: TGTGCCAGCAGCTTAGTGAGGGCGGGAGGAGGTGAGACCCAGTACTTC. Translated, it gives CASSLVRAGGGETQYF.

This chain uses TRBV7-2 with TRBJ1-3; 9 nucleotides align to TRBD1. The junction had 2 bases not matched to a gene; V was cut back by 1 base and J by 7 bases. Germline V gives CDR1 SGHTA, CDR2 FQGNSA. The CDR3 has 14 residues. CDR3 residues: CASSLGGTGNTIYF. The DNA of the CDR3 is TGTGCCAGCAGCTTAGGAGGGACAGGGAACACCATATATTTT. The full variable domain, completed using reference TRBV7-2 and TRBJ1-3, is GAGVSQSPSNKVTEKGKDVELRCDPISGHTALYWYRQSLGQGLEFLIYFQGNSAPDKSGLPSDRFSAERTGGSVSTLTIQRTQQEDSAVYLCASSLGGTGNTIYFGEGSWLTVV.

V gene TRBV2 combines with J gene TRBJ1-1; D is possibly TRBD1 (5 bases). This CDR3 spans 13 amino acids. Germline V gives CDR1 SNHLY, CDR2 FYNNEI. The germline V and J ends were trimmed by 11 bases and 7 bases, with 20 bases remaining between them. The CDR3 DNA is TGTGCCGGTCGGGAGGGACTGTTCCTTGAAGCTTTCTTT. Translating it yields CAGREGLFLEAFF.

The rearrangement joins TRBV7-9 to TRBJ2-7, with 7 positions matching TRBD1. Losses at the gene ends were 1 base for V and 6 bases for J; bases not matched to a gene: 15. CDR1 SEHNR and CDR2 FQNEAQ come from the germline V gene (reference sequence). This CDR3 is built from 17 residues. CDR3 bases: TGTGCCAGCAGCTTAGGCACAGGGGACCCCTTGCGCTCCGAGCAGTACTTC. Translating gives CASSLGTGDPLRSEQYF.

The chain couples TRBV19 to TRBJ2-5; 11 nucleotides line up with TRBD2. CDR3 length equals 15 residues. Trimming at V came to 6 bases and at J to 5 bases, leaving 8 bases not matched to a gene. Germline CDR1 LNHDA, CDR2 SQIVND (reference sequence). CDR3 in amino acids: CASRLAGGHGETQYF. CDR3 coding DNA: TGTGCCAGTAGGCTAGCGGGAGGCCATGGGGAGACCCAGTACTTC.

The V and J genes are TRBV6-1 and TRBJ2-1; 8 nucleotides match TRBD2. The length of the CDR3 is 18 residues. V lost 3 bases, J lost 11 bases, and 21 bases stayed unmatched. Germline CDR1 MNHNS, CDR2 SASEGT. The CDR3 is CASSDQAGGSGSARQQFF. The CDR3 region has the DNA TGTGCCAGCAGTGACCAGGCGGGCGGAAGCGGGAGTGCTCGCCAGCAGTTCTTC.

V gene TRBV10-3 combines with J gene TRBJ2-2, with TRBD1 identical over 7 bases. The CDR3 spans 15 residues. J lost 1 base, V lost 5 bases, and 4 bases had no gene match. Germline CDR1 reads ENHRY; CDR2 reads SYGVKD. The DNA of the CDR3 is TGTGCCATCAGTCACGGACAGGAGAACACCGGGGAGCTGTTTTTT. It yields the protein CAISHGQENTGELFF.

This rearrangement joins TRBV28 to TRBJ2-7, with 10 bases fitting TRBD1. This CDR3 is 13 amino acids long. Looked up from germline, CDR1 is MDHEN and CDR2 is SYDVKM. V lost 5 bases and J lost 6; bases outside the gene matches: 4. The CDR3 DNA sequence: TGTGCCAGCAGTGCGGGACAGGGGTTCGAGCAGTACTTC. Its protein product is CASSAGQGFEQYF. Full variable domain (missing parts from reference TRBV28 and TRBJ2-7): DVKVTQSSRYLVKRTGEKVFLECVQDMDHENMFWYRQDPGLGLRLIYFSYDVKMKEKGDIPEGYSVSREKKERFSLILESASTNQTSMYLCASSAGQGFEQYFGPGTRLTVT.

There are a few counts of this clone. The V call is TRBV5-1, the J call TRBJ1-4; 8 nucleotides agree with TRBD1. CDR1 and CDR2 from the germline V gene are SGHRS and YFSETQ. V was clipped by 2 bases and J by 6 bases; unmatched bases: 6. This CDR3 spans 15 amino acids. The CDR3 nucleotides read TGCGCCAGCAGCTTCACCGGGACAGGAGATGAAAAACTGTTTTTT. Translating it yields CASSFTGTGDEKLFF.

CDR3 loop: CASSGTSPNTGELFF. In nucleotides, the CDR3 is TGTGCCAGCAGCGGGACTAGCCCCAACACCGGGGAGCTGTTTTTT. The V gene is TRBV5-8, the J gene TRBJ2-2; TRBD2 matches 9 bases. The V gene's germline CDR1 is SGHTS and CDR2 YDEGEE. The length of the CDR3 is 15 residues. The J segment lost 2 bases and the V segment lost 4 bases, leaving 3 bases of the junction unmatched.

This chain connects TRBV5-6 to TRBJ2-3, with D tentatively TRBD2 (5 bases). Trimming removed 2 bases at V and 8 bases at J, with 15 bases between. In germline, CDR1 is SGHDT, CDR2 YYEEEE. CDR3 length: 14 residues. CDR3 protein: CASSFGLAEGTQYF. The CDR3 coding sequence is TGTGCCAGCAGCTTCGGGCTAGCTGAGGGTACGCAGTATTTT.

This clone has a count of ten or more. The rearrangement uses TRBV4-2 and TRBJ1-2; no firm D call. V lost 1 base and J lost 3, with 12 bases in between. The CDR3 runs to 15 residues. Germline CDR1 LGHNA, CDR2 YNFKEQ. In DNA form, the CDR3 reads TGTGCCAGCAGCCAAGCTGTGGGGAGCGACTATGGCTACACCTTC. Residues: CASSQAVGSDYGYTF.

J is TRBJ2-7 and V is TRBV6-5; possibly TRBD1 for D (5 bases). V gave up 7 bases and J gave up 0 bases, with 13 bases separating them. Germline CDR1 is MNHEY and CDR2 is SVGAGI. The CDR3 consists of 14 residues. The CDR3 is CASTPRTSSYEQYF. The CDR3 DNA is TGTGCCAGCACCCCTCGGACAAGCTCCTACGAGCAGTACTTC.

The chain joins TRBV4-3 to TRBJ1-1, with 8 bases identical to TRBD1. J lost 1 base, V lost 1 base, and 2 bases had no gene match. The germline gives CDR1 LGHNA, CDR2 YSLEER. This CDR3 contains 15 residues. The CDR3 region is CASSQVGTGNTEAFF. The CDR3 DNA follows: TGCGCCAGCAGCCAAGTCGGGACAGGGAACACTGAAGCTTTCTTT.

The genes are TRBV15 and TRBJ1-4, with D possibly matching TRBD1 (5 bases). The CDR3 extends over 13 amino acids. CDR1 and CDR2 from the germline V gene are LNHNV and YYDKDF (reference sequence). V dropped 11 bases and J dropped 1 base, with 11 bases sitting between them. CDR3 nucleotides: TGTGCCGTCTCCAGGGTAACTAATGAAAAACTGTTTTTT. This codes for CAVSRVTNEKLFF.

This chain joins TRBV21-1 and TRBJ2-3; no check of the table's D call, TRBD1, against the DNA was made. TRBV21-1 constitutes a pseudogene. There are 15 residues in the CDR3. CDR3 nucleotides: TGTGCCAGCAGCAATCAACAGGGGAGCACAGATACGCAGTATTTT. Its protein product is CASSNQQGSTDTQYF.

The rearrangement joins TRBV4-1 to TRBJ2-7; D is uncertain. This CDR3 comprises 16 residues. The germline CDR1 and CDR2 sequences are MGHRA and YSYEKL. The V and J ends lost 2 bases and 0 bases respectively, with 14 bases between them. In DNA, the CDR3 is TGCGCCAGCAGCCAAAGCCGGCCAGGTGTCTCCTACGAGCAGTACTTC. Its protein product is CASSQSRPGVSYEQYF.

The chain employs TRBV3-1 (or the pseudogene TRBV3-2) and TRBJ2-5; 9 bases align to TRBD2. The germline CDR1 and CDR2 sequences are LGHDT and YNNKEL (reference sequence). This CDR3 contains 15 residues. V shed 6 bases, J shed 5 bases, and the junction held 10 bases outside the gene matches. The DNA of the CDR3 is TGTGCCAGCAGAAAGCGGGAGGTTAGTCTGGAGACCCAGTACTTC. The encoded protein is CASRKREVSLETQYF.

The rearrangement joins TRBV3-1 (or the pseudogene TRBV3-2) to TRBJ1-5, with D perhaps TRBD1 (6 bases). Germline V gene sequence: CDR1 LGHDT, CDR2 YNNKEL (reference sequence). V was shortened by 1 base and J by 0 bases, with 13 bases between the two germline ends. CDR3 length: 17 residues. The CDR3 DNA is TGTGCCAGCAGCCAAGCCAGCACAGGGATTAGCAATCAGCCCCAGCATTTT. Its protein product is CASSQASTGISNQPQHF.

This chain uses TRBV5-4 with TRBJ2-3, with D tentatively TRBD1 (5 bases). Germline V lookup: CDR1 SGHNT, CDR2 YYREEE (reference sequence). V was cut by 4 bases and J by 3 bases, with 12 bases left in between. The CDR3 consists of 14 residues. CDR3 bases: TGTGCCAGCAGCCCCAAACCAGGGACAGATACGCAGTATTTT. It translates to CASSPKPGTDTQYF.